A single sample gave rise to the 15 T cell receptor beta chains below, sequenced in a study of T cell responses to AZD1222 COVID-19 vaccine. Clones were read by immunoSEQ multiplex PCR, and TCRdb kept only the in-frame ones, dropping some. The table records some 150,000 clones, roughly 91% of them present only once. Sequenced here: peripheral blood, sampled on day 0 of AZD1222 vaccination. These receptors were obtained from an adult in good health.

The rearrangement uses TRBV12-1 and TRBJ2-7; the tabulated D call, TRBD1, remains unverified against the DNA. TRBV12-1 is recorded as a pseudogene. This CDR3 is built from 14 residues. DNA of the CDR3: TGTGCCAGCAGGCGACAGCGCGGCTCCTACGAGCAGTACTTC. It is translated as CASRRQRGSYEQYF.

The chain's CDR3 is CASSPLAGGSYEQYF. The CDR3 nucleotides read TGTGCCAGCAGCCCCCTTGCAGGGGGGTCCTACGAGCAGTACTTC. The chain joins TRBV7-9 to TRBJ2-7; tentative D call: TRBD1 (7 bases). With 5 bases removed from V and 1 base from J, the gap between germline ends came to 15 bases. The CDR3 consists of 15 residues. Germline lookup yields CDR1 SEHNR and CDR2 FQNEAQ (reference sequence).

This chain connects TRBV13 to TRBJ1-2, with D possibly being TRBD1 (5 bases). Germline V lookup: CDR1 PRHDT, CDR2 FYEKMQ (reference sequence). This CDR3 contains 16 residues. Trimming removed 4 bases at V and 3 bases at J, with 18 bases between. The CDR3 coding sequence is TGTGCCAGCAGCTATTCCATGGGGCAGCCTGACTATGGCTACACCTTC. It codes for CASSYSMGQPDYGYTF. The full variable domain, its missing parts supplied by reference TRBV13 and TRBJ1-2, is AAGVIQSPRHLIKEKRETATLKCYPIPRHDTVYWYQQGPGQDPQFLISFYEKMQSDKGSIPDRFSAQQFSDYHSELNMSSLELGDSALYFCASSYSMGQPDYGYTFGSGTRLTVV.

The V call is TRBV19, the J call TRBJ1-1; 10 bases match TRBD1. V shed 4 bases and J 7 bases; nucleotides not matched to a gene: 3. CDR1 is LNHDA, CDR2 SQIVND, per germline (reference sequence). This CDR3 is built from 13 residues. CDR3 nucleotides: TGTGCCAGTAGTAGCCGGGACAGGGGTGAAGCTTTCTTT. Its translation is CASSSRDRGEAFF. The complete variable domain, with remaining parts taken from reference TRBV19 and TRBJ1-1, reads DGGITQSPKYLFRKEGQNVTLSCEQNLNHDAMYWYRQDPGQGLRLIYYSQIVNDFQKGDIAEGYSVSREKKESFPLTVTSAQKNPTAFYLCASSSRDRGEAFFGQGTRLTVV.

The chain has TRBV12-3 or TRBV12-4 and TRBJ2-7; D remains ambiguous. V lost 2 bases and J lost 5, with 10 bases in between. This CDR3 has 13 residues. The CDR3 DNA is TGTGCCAGCAGTTTAAGGACGCCCCACGAGCAGTACTTC. It codes for CASSLRTPHEQYF.

A note on this clone: The junction differs from germline at one of its ends, possibly a read error. This sequence joins TRBV18 and TRBJ1-2, with 9 bases aligning to TRBD1. Germline lookup yields CDR1 KGHSH and CDR2 LQKENI. This CDR3 is 13 amino acids long. The CDR3 reads CASSPQGAKGYTF. CDR3 in DNA: TGTGCCAGTTCACCACAGGGGGCGAAAGGCTACACCTTC.

The CDR3 nucleotides read TGTGCCAGCAGCTCTTATCCGACAGGTGTCTATGGCTACACCTTC. It yields the protein CASSSYPTGVYGYTF. The genes are TRBV11-2 and TRBJ1-2; possible D gene TRBD1, 6 bases. This CDR3 is built from 15 residues. V was shortened by 4 bases and J by 4 bases, with 16 bases between the two germline ends. Germline V gene data show CDR1 as SGHAT and CDR2 as FQNNGV.

This clone appeared a few times. The CDR3 spells CASSLKGDNYEQYF. CDR3 in DNA: TGTGCCAGCAGCTTAAAAGGGGATAACTACGAGCAGTACTTC. This chain links TRBV7-9 with TRBJ2-7; maybe TRBD1 (5 bases). The CDR3 is 14 residues long. Deletions cut 2 bases from V and 3 bases from J, with 11 bases between. Looked up from germline, CDR1 is SEHNR and CDR2 is FQNEAQ (reference sequence).

The CDR3 here is CASRTGGRNEQFF. The CDR3 nucleotides read TGTGCCAGCAGGACAGGGGGCAGGAATGAGCAGTTCTTC. V and J are TRBV12-3 or TRBV12-4 and TRBJ2-1, with 10 positions matching TRBD1. CDR3 size: 13 residues. Trimming at V came to 6 bases and at J to 7 bases, leaving 3 bases not matched to a gene.

The gene calls are TRBV11-1 and TRBJ2-7; 10 bases agree with TRBD1. This CDR3 comprises 16 residues. Looked up from germline, CDR1 is SGHAT and CDR2 is FQDESV (reference sequence). Trimming took 5 bases from V and 4 from J; bases not matched to a gene: 11. CDR3 sequence: CASSKRRTGGRYEQYF. The CDR3 region has the DNA TGTGCCAGCAGCAAGAGAAGGACAGGGGGGCGTTACGAGCAGTACTTC.

The CDR3 DNA follows: TGTGCCAGCTCCCCTAAGACGGACAACTATGGCTACACCTTC. Its protein product is CASSPKTDNYGYTF. The chain is built from TRBV18 and TRBJ1-2, with D unresolved. The V end lost 6 bases, the J end lost 2 bases, and 13 bases lay between the germline ends. Germline-derived CDR1 and CDR2 are KGHSH and LQKENI. The CDR3 is 14 amino acids. The variable domain in full, with the rest retrieved from reference TRBV18 and TRBJ1-2, is NAGVMQNPRHLVRRRGQEARLRCSPMKGHSHVYWYRQLPEEGLKFMVYLQKENIIDESGMPKERFSAEFPKEGPSILRIQQVVRGDSAAYFCASSPKTDNYGYTFGSGTRLTVV.

This rearrangement joins TRBV9 to TRBJ1-4; D is unclear. CDR3 length: 15 residues. The germline V gene has CDR1 SGDLS and CDR2 YYNGEE. Trimming stripped 0 bases from V and 5 bases from J, with 11 bases between. The CDR3 DNA is TGTGCCAGCAGCGTAGGAGGAGCGACAAATGAAAAACTGTTTTTT. Translation gives CASSVGGATNEKLFF. Combining the CDR3 with reference TRBV9 and TRBJ1-4 gives the whole variable domain DSGVTQTPKHLITATGQRVTLRCSPRSGDLSVYWYQQSLDQGLQFLIQYYNGEERAKGNILERFSAQQFPDLHSELNLSSLELGDSALYFCASSVGGATNEKLFFGSGTQLSVL.

The chain joins TRBV2 to TRBJ2-4; a weak D match, TRBD1 (7 bases). The V gene's germline CDR1 is SNHLY and CDR2 FYNNEI. V was trimmed by 6 bases and J by 2 bases, leaving 20 bases between them. The CDR3 length is 17 residues. The CDR3 sequence: CASSQVASGGSKNIQYF. CDR3 coding DNA: TGTGCCAGCAGCCAGGTGGCGTCAGGGGGGTCCAAAAACATTCAGTACTTC.

This clone was detected only once. CDR3: CASSLAGVSYEQYF. DNA for the CDR3: TGTGCCAGTAGTCTCGCGGGGGTCTCCTACGAGCAGTACTTC. This chain uses TRBV19 with TRBJ2-7; TRBD2 agrees at 7 bases. V shed 5 bases, J shed 0 bases, and the junction held 4 bases outside the gene matches. The CDR3 has 14 amino acids. Looked up from germline, CDR1 is LNHDA and CDR2 is SQIVND (reference sequence).

The rearrangement uses TRBV27 and TRBJ1-1; D is possibly TRBD1 (5 bases). Germline V gene data show CDR1 as MNHEY and CDR2 as SMNVEV (reference sequence). V gave up 0 bases and J gave up 4 bases, with 9 bases separating them. The CDR3 runs to 14 residues. The CDR3 is CASSLSGGFTEAFF. CDR3 DNA sequence: TGTGCCAGCAGTTTATCGGGGGGGTTCACTGAAGCTTTCTTT.